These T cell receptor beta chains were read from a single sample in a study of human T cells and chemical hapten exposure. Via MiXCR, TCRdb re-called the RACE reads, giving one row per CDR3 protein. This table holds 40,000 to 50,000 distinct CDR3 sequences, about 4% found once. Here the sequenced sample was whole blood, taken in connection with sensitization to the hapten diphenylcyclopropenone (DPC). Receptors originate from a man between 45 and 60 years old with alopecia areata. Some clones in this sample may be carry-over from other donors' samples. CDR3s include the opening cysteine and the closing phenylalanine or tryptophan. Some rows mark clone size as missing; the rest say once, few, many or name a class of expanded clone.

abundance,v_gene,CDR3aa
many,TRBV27,CASKTGTIKKETQYF
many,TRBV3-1,CASSQEDPFSYEQYF
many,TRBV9,CASSVTGTRAKNIQYF
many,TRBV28,CASSPPPGNHEQYF
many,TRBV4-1,CASSQDPSYKGPLHF
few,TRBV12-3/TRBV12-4,CASSQQGGTEAFF
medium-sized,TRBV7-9,CASSPSGSETDTQYF
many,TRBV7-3,CASSLGLAGAYEQYF
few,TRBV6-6,CASSATGVGSYEQYF
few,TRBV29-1,CSVERLKNTGELFF
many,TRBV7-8,CASSLAQGTGAYGYTF
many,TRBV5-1,CASSPTAGGPIHEQYF
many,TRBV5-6,CASSLFTTGGTDTQYF
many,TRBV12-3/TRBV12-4,CASSLLGQKTEAFF
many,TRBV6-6,CASIDSVSGANVLTF
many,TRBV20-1,CSAPPGQGARGSPLHF
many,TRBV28,CASSSGLAVTYEQYF
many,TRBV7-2,CASYPGTPTGANVLTF
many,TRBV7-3,CASSPSEGQPQHF
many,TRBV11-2,CASSYSDTQYF
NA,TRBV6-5,CASSGQGAQNGYTF
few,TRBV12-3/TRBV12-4,CASSLGGVPDTQYF
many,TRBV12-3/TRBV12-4,CASSLGASGNTIYF
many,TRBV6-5,CASSGSSSGRASEQYF
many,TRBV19,CASMKAATTYSPLHF
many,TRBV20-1,CSALTGEGNEQYF
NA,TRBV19,CASRSDRGQETQYF
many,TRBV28,CASSLAGTGSYEQYF
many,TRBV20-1,CSARQRGGPLEQYF
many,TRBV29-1,CSASGRAFYNEQFF
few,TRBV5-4,CASSPRTVLDEQYF
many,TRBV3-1,CASSLSGSKTYEQYF
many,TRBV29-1,CSVRKPQGTDTQYF
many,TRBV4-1,CASSQVTGPEEQYF
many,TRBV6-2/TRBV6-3,CATRQGAEEQYF
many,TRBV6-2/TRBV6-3,CASSYSIEGTQYF
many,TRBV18,CASSWTGTDTQYF
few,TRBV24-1,CATASDRDYGYTF
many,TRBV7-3,CASSSPQGRTDTQYF
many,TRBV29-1,CSVAAGGYNEQFF
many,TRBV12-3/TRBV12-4,CASSFRFEQYF
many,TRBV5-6,CASSLAVQETQYF
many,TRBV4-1,CASSQEPTGNQPQHF
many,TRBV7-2,CASSLVLGQGYGNTIYF